Presented here are 2 T cell receptor beta chains from one specimen sequenced in a study of T-cell reconstitution after alpha-beta-depleted transplantation in children. The TCRbeta library was prepared with unique molecular identifiers. TCRdb re-analysed the PCR reads in MiXCR, keeping a single row per CDR3 protein. The table shows 600,000 to 700,000 distinct CDR3 sequences, with roughly 15% occurring only once. Source: PBMCs from the stem cell graft donor, taken from the stem cell graft. These receptor sequences come from a human donor who donated a stem cell graft to a child with acute myeloid leukemia.

This clonotype has at least ten counts. The rearrangement uses TRBV29-1 and TRBJ2-1, with unresolved D. This CDR3 has 13 amino acids. In germline, CDR1 is SQVTM, CDR2 ANQGSEA. Trimming stripped 6 bases from V and 6 bases from J, with 15 bases between. The CDR3 region has the DNA TGCAGCGTAGCCTGGAACAGATTCAATGAGCAGTTCTTC. It codes for CSVAWNRFNEQFF.

The chain combines TRBV6-5 with TRBJ2-6, with 7 bases that match TRBD2. This CDR3 has 17 amino acids. The V gene end was trimmed by 2 bases and the J gene end by 0 bases; junction bases not matched to a gene: 4. Germline CDR1 and CDR2: MNHEY and SVGAGI. The CDR3 DNA sequence: TGTGCCAGCAGTTACGGGCTAGCGGTCTCTGGGGCCAACGTCCTGACTTTC. Translation: CASSYGLAVSGANVLTF.